This T cell receptor beta chain was profiled in a study of blood T cell repertoires in COVID-19. In the authors' workflow: Reference gene primer amplification gave nucleated cell count estimates. Profiling relied on immunoSEQ multiplex PCR, and the TCRdb table lists in-frame clones only, not all of them. The V and J calls and clone size are taken from that table; D and trimming were inferred from the DNA. The table lists more than 75,000 clones, 84% of them singletons, with around 13% in the top ten. The CDR3 has 17 residues. CDR1 LGHDT and CDR2 YNNKEL come from the germline V gene (reference sequence). Trimming removed 4 bases from V and 0 bases from J, with 15 bases in between.

Sequencing used peripheral blood. This chain connects TRBV3-1 (or the pseudogene TRBV3-2) to TRBJ1-4, with D tentatively TRBD1 (5 bases). The sequence was obtained from a human donor in a cohort sampled during active COVID-19. For the CDR3, the DNA is TGTGCCAGCAGCCCCGGTATAGGGGTAACAACTAATGAAAAACTGTTTTTT. Protein: CASSPGIGVTTNEKLFF.